A single sample is the source of the 30 T cell receptor beta chains below, sequenced in a study of blood T cell repertoires in COVID-19. TCRdb's copy holds only in-frame clones and misses some; the assay was immunoSEQ multiplex PCR. The profile shows approximately 200,000 clones, around four fifths of them singletons. The source material was peripheral blood. The source of these receptors is a woman over 75 with COVID-19, enrolled during active disease.

V usage is TRBV14 and J usage is TRBJ2-1; 10 bases are a match to TRBD2. The CDR3 has 14 residues. J was trimmed by 4 bases and V by 3 bases; bases with no gene match: 0. Germline V CDR1 and CDR2: SGHDN, FVKESK. CDR3 sequence reads: CASSQGLAYNEQFF. The CDR3 nucleotides are TGTGCCAGCAGCCAGGGACTAGCGTACAATGAGCAGTTCTTC.

J is TRBJ1-3 and V is TRBV5-1; 7 bases are a match to TRBD1. Germline lookup yields CDR1 SGHRS and CDR2 YFSETQ. This CDR3 contains 16 residues. J was trimmed by 10 bases and V by 4 bases; bases with no gene match: 17. The CDR3 spells CASSPEFGTVRGTIYF. The CDR3 DNA reads TGCGCCAGCAGCCCGGAGTTTGGCACAGTCAGGGGGACCATATATTTT.

The chain links TRBV4-2 to TRBJ2-3, with 9 bases matching TRBD1. Germline loops: CDR1 LGHNA, CDR2 YNFKEQ. The J segment lost 2 bases and the V segment lost 4 bases, leaving 4 bases of the junction unmatched. The CDR3 spans 15 residues. For the CDR3, the DNA is TGTGCCAGCAGCCCACGACAGGGGGTCACAGATACGCAGTATTTT. This encodes CASSPRQGVTDTQYF.

V gene TRBV5-1 combines with J gene TRBJ2-2; 9 bases align to TRBD2. Germline CDR1 is SGHRS and CDR2 is YFSETQ. The V gene end was trimmed by 3 bases and the J gene end by 5 bases; junction bases not matched to a gene: 11. The CDR3 runs 17 residues. The CDR3 here is CASSSNPSGVGTGELFF. CDR3 nucleotide sequence: TGCGCCAGCAGCTCGAACCCTAGCGGGGTGGGGACCGGGGAGCTGTTTTTT.

The chain employs TRBV7-9 and TRBJ2-3; 9 positions match TRBD2. The V gene's germline CDR1 is SEHNR and CDR2 FQNEAQ (reference sequence). The CDR3 length is 15 residues. Trimming at V came to 1 base and at J to 6 bases, leaving 5 bases not matched to a gene. The CDR3: CASSLGGGASDTQYF. CDR3 DNA sequence: TGTGCCAGCAGCTTAGGCGGGGGGGCCTCTGATACGCAGTATTTT.

This chain uses TRBV12-3 or TRBV12-4 with TRBJ2-5; TRBD1 is a possible D gene (6 bases). The CDR3 loop spans 12 amino acids. V was clipped by 8 bases and J by 3 bases, with 10 bases between them. CDR3 in DNA: TGTGCCAGCGGTAGGGGGAAAGAGACCCAGTACTTC. Its translation: CASGRGKETQYF.

The DNA of the CDR3 is TGTGCCAGCACCCGGGTTCTTAATTCACCCCTCCACTTT. It is translated as CASTRVLNSPLHF. This chain uses TRBV12-3 or TRBV12-4 with TRBJ1-6; D not resolved. V was pared by 7 bases and J by 6 bases, with 10 bases between. The CDR3 has 13 residues.

The rearrangement links TRBV7-2 to TRBJ1-2; 7 bases map to TRBD1. The length of the CDR3 is 14 residues. Germline V gene sequence: CDR1 SGHTA, CDR2 FQGNSA. Losses at the gene ends were 5 bases for V and 8 bases for J; bases not matched to a gene: 11. CDR3 nucleotide sequence: TGTGCCAGCAGCCCTCCCGGGACAGTCGGAGGCTACACCTTC. Protein sequence: CASSPPGTVGGYTF. Full variable domain (rest looked up from reference TRBV7-2 and TRBJ1-2): GAGVSQSPSNKVTEKGKDVELRCDPISGHTALYWYRQSLGQGLEFLIYFQGNSAPDKSGLPSDRFSAERTGGSVSTLTIQRTQQEDSAVYLCASSPPGTVGGYTFGSGTRLTVV.

The chain employs TRBV10-3 and TRBJ1-1; D remains ambiguous. Germline V gene data show CDR1 as ENHRY and CDR2 as SYGVKD. Trimming took 3 bases from V and 1 from J, leaving 6 bases between them. This CDR3 spans 13 amino acids. CDR3 in DNA: TGTGCCATCAGTGACGTGAGGAACACTGAAGCTTTCTTT. Protein: CAISDVRNTEAFF.

This clone is a singleton in its sample. The rearrangement links TRBV5-6 to TRBJ2-3; possibly TRBD1 for D (6 bases). The length of the CDR3 is 15 residues. V lost 0 bases and J lost 0, with 8 bases in between. Germline V gene sequence: CDR1 SGHDT, CDR2 YYEEEE. The CDR3 nucleotides are TGTGCCAGCAGCTTGGTGGGGGCTAGCACAGATACGCAGTATTTT. Its protein product is CASSLVGASTDTQYF.

The rearrangement links TRBV28 to TRBJ1-2; D not certain. Between the trimmed V and J ends, which lost 2 bases and 5 bases, there was a span of 12 bases. The CDR3 extends over 14 amino acids. Looked up from germline, CDR1 is MDHEN and CDR2 is SYDVKM. The CDR3 DNA follows: TGTGCCAGCAGTTTAGGTATAGGGAGATATGGCTACACCTTC. It yields the protein CASSLGIGRYGYTF.

The chain has TRBV7-3 and TRBJ2-1, with 7 bases lining up with TRBD1. The CDR3 contains 13 residues. V lost 4 bases and J lost 10; bases outside the gene matches: 7. Germline assignment: CDR1 SGHTA and CDR2 FQGTGA. The CDR3 DNA reads as TGTGCCAGCAGCTCACAGGGGATCGGGGAGCAGTTCTTC. Amino acids: CASSSQGIGEQFF.

This clone was seen just once. The chain couples TRBV5-1 to TRBJ2-3; TRBD2 matches at 9 bases. Germline assignment: CDR1 SGHRS and CDR2 YFSETQ. V trimming: 5 bases; J trimming: 2 bases; junction bases outside the gene matches: 6. There are 15 residues in the CDR3. CDR3: CASRRTSAPTDTQYF. DNA for the CDR3: TGCGCCAGCAGACGGACTAGCGCTCCCACAGATACGCAGTATTTT.

This chain connects TRBV11-2 to TRBJ2-3; a possible D gene is TRBD2 (5 bases). This CDR3 contains 12 residues. CDR1 and CDR2 from the germline V gene are SGHAT and FQNNGV. The V end was cut by 5 bases, the J end by 5 bases, with 8 bases between. The CDR3 loop is CASSGGGDTQYF. The CDR3 nucleotides read TGTGCCAGCAGCGGCGGAGGAGATACGCAGTATTTT.

The J gene is TRBJ1-2, the V gene TRBV27, with D hard to call. Germline loops: CDR1 MNHEY, CDR2 SMNVEV (reference sequence). The length of the CDR3 is 12 residues. V was pared by 7 bases and J by 2 bases, with 8 bases between. Written as DNA, the CDR3 is TGTGCCAGCAAACAGAACAACTATGGCTACACCTTC. Its protein product is CASKQNNYGYTF.

This clone showed up just a few times. This sequence joins TRBV19 and TRBJ1-4; tentative D call: TRBD1 (6 bases). V was clipped by 7 bases and J by 2 bases, with 23 bases between them. The CDR3 is 18 amino acids. The germline CDR1 and CDR2 sequences are LNHDA and SQIVND (reference sequence). CDR3 nucleotides: TGTGCCAGTACCATCGCGACAGGCCCTCATCGGACTAATGAAAAACTGTTTTTT. It encodes CASTIATGPHRTNEKLFF.

The V call is TRBV18, the J call TRBJ1-6; unclear D gene. Germline V gene sequence: CDR1 KGHSH, CDR2 LQKENI. Trimming removed 3 bases from V and 6 bases from J, with 12 bases in between. The CDR3 covers 15 residues. CDR3 protein: CASSPTAGFNSPLHF. In DNA form, the CDR3 reads TGTGCCAGCTCACCGACGGCAGGATTTAATTCACCCCTCCACTTT.

The chain links TRBV28 to TRBJ2-5, with D perhaps TRBD2 (6 bases). This CDR3 comprises 14 residues. V was shortened by 5 bases and J by 4 bases, with 14 bases between the two germline ends. Looked up from germline, CDR1 is MDHEN and CDR2 is SYDVKM. The CDR3 nucleotides are TGTGCCAGCAGTCCTGGAGGGGCGGGAGAGACCCAGTACTTC. Protein sequence: CASSPGGAGETQYF.

The CDR3 sequence is CASSLAGGQPQHF. CDR3 DNA: TGTGCCAGCAGTTTAGCAGGGGGTCAGCCCCAGCATTTT. This chain uses TRBV12-3 or TRBV12-4 with TRBJ1-5; a weak D match, TRBD1 (6 bases). Trimming stripped 0 bases from V and 6 bases from J, with 6 bases between. This CDR3 has 13 amino acids.

The gene calls are TRBV24-1 and TRBJ2-2; 12 bases map to TRBD2. CDR1 and CDR2 from the germline V gene are KGHDR and SFDVKD. The CDR3 totals 17 residues. After removal of 7 bases from V and 6 bases from J, the junction contained 11 bases not matched to a gene. CDR3 protein: CATRAAGLAGYAGELFF. CDR3 bases: TGTGCCACCAGGGCTGCAGGACTAGCGGGGTATGCCGGGGAGCTGTTTTTT.

This chain's CDR3 is CASSQEGGQTYEQYF. For the CDR3, the DNA is TGTGCCAGCAGCCAAGAAGGGGGACAGACCTACGAGCAGTACTTC. The gene calls are TRBV4-2 and TRBJ2-7, with 7 bases lining up with TRBD1. The CDR3 is 15 amino acids. Per the germline V gene, CDR1 is LGHNA and CDR2 is YNFKEQ. Trimming removed 0 bases from V and 2 bases from J; junction bases left unmatched: 4.

The rearrangement links TRBV10-3 to TRBJ2-3, with TRBD2 as a possible D gene (6 bases). This CDR3 contains 16 residues. The V gene's germline CDR1 is ENHRY and CDR2 SYGVKD. V was pared by 4 bases and J by 0 bases, with 14 bases between. The CDR3 region has the DNA TGTGCCATCAGTGTGTCCCGGGACTTAAGCACAGATACGCAGTATTTT. Its translation: CAISVSRDLSTDTQYF.

The V gene is TRBV19, the J gene TRBJ2-2; TRBD2 matches at 7 bases. Germline lookup yields CDR1 LNHDA and CDR2 SQIVND (reference sequence). The CDR3 has 15 residues. The V and J ends lost 7 bases and 5 bases, in that order; junction bases with no gene match: 10. The CDR3 nucleotides are TGTGCCAGTACAATCGGGGGGAGAAGAACCGGGGAGCTGTTTTTT. This encodes CASTIGGRRTGELFF.

This sequence joins TRBV11-3 and TRBJ2-3; tentatively, D is TRBD2 (6 bases). Per the germline V gene, CDR1 is SGHNT and CDR2 is YENEEA. There are 15 residues in the CDR3. Between the trimmed V and J ends, which lost 5 bases and 3 bases, there was a span of 15 bases. The CDR3 DNA sequence: TGTGCCAGCAGCCCCGGGATAGCGGAGACAGATACGCAGTATTTT. The encoded protein is CASSPGIAETDTQYF. The full variable domain, completed using reference TRBV11-3 and TRBJ2-3, is EAGVVQSPRYKIIEKKQPVAFWCNPISGHNTLYWYLQNLGQGPELLIRYENEEAVDDSQLPKDRFSAERLKGVDSTLKIQPAELGDSAVYLCASSPGIAETDTQYFGPGTRLTVL.

This clone was detected a few times. For the CDR3, the DNA is TGTGCCAGCAGTACGACAGGGGAGATGAACACTGAAGCTTTCTTT. Translated, it gives CASSTTGEMNTEAFF. The rearrangement uses TRBV28 and TRBJ1-1; 8 nucleotides match TRBD1. CDR1 and CDR2 (germline): MDHEN, SYDVKM. V shed 5 bases and J 0 bases; nucleotides not matched to a gene: 5. The CDR3 has 15 residues.

V usage is TRBV29-1 and J usage is TRBJ1-1; possible D gene TRBD1, 6 bases. Trimming took off 8 bases at V and 3 bases at J, with 16 bases between the two ends. The CDR3 is 13 residues long. The V gene's germline CDR1 is SQVTM and CDR2 ANQGSEA. The CDR3 nucleotides read TGCAGCACCCGCAGGGGAAAGGACACTGAAGCTTTCTTT. Its translation: CSTRRGKDTEAFF.

The chain joins TRBV6-5 to TRBJ1-5; D possibly corresponds to TRBD1 (6 bases). V was trimmed by 6 bases and J by 1 base, leaving 7 bases between them. The CDR3 consists of 13 residues. Germline V gives CDR1 MNHEY, CDR2 SVGAGI. The CDR3 DNA reads TGTGCCAGCAGGGGGGCGAGCAATCAGCCCCAGCATTTT. This sequence encodes CASRGASNQPQHF.

The rearrangement uses TRBV29-1 and TRBJ2-3, with D possibly being TRBD1 (5 bases). Germline V lookup: CDR1 SQVTM, CDR2 ANQGSEA. The ends were cut back, 5 bases at V and 1 base at J, with 13 bases in the middle. The CDR3 has 14 residues. For the CDR3, the DNA is TGCAGCGTTACACAAGGGGCTGGCACAGATACGCAGTATTTT. Amino acids: CSVTQGAGTDTQYF.

CDR3 nucleotides: TGTGCCAGCAGCCTGACTGGTAGCGGGGGGGCTAATGAGCAGTTCTTC. It encodes CASSLTGSGGANEQFF. J is TRBJ2-1 and V is TRBV9, with 11 bases lining up with TRBD2. Germline trimming cut 4 bases from V and 7 bases from J; bases unmatched to any gene: 10. This CDR3 contains 16 residues. Per germline, CDR1 SGDLS and CDR2 YYNGEE.

This CDR3 reads CASSVGRTGGTDTQYF. The CDR3 nucleotides are TGTGCCAGCAGCGTAGGACGGACAGGGGGCACAGATACGCAGTATTTT. The chain has TRBV9 and TRBJ2-3; TRBD1 matches at 9 bases. V was pared by 0 bases and J by 1 base, with 3 bases of the junction left unmatched. This CDR3 spans 16 amino acids. In germline, CDR1 is SGDLS, CDR2 YYNGEE.